This T cell receptor beta chain was identified during a study of radiotherapy plus CTLA-4 blockade in lung cancer. Assay: immunoSEQ multiplex PCR; the TCRdb copy retains only in-frame clones and omits some. The sample carries 45,000 to 55,000 clones, around 86% recorded once. The clonotype was recovered from a human donor with non-small cell lung cancer who had stable disease on radiotherapy plus ipilimumab. The sequencing used peripheral blood, collected from a patient treated with radiotherapy plus ipilimumab.

The CDR3 spells CASIPGLASYEQYF. DNA of the CDR3: TGTGCCAGCATCCCCGGACTAGCCTCCTACGAGCAGTACTTC. This chain links TRBV27 with TRBJ2-7; 8 bases agree with TRBD2. V was pared by 7 bases and J by 0 bases, with 5 bases of the junction left unmatched. The germline V gene encodes CDR1 MNHEY and CDR2 SMNVEV (reference sequence). CDR3 length: 14 amino acids.